This T cell receptor (beta chain) was recovered during a study of blood T cell repertoires in COVID-19. After removal of 5 bases from V and 4 bases from J, the junction contained 16 bases not matched to a gene. The CDR3 is 18 amino acids. Germline V gene data show CDR1 as SEHNR and CDR2 as FQNEAQ (reference sequence). Original processing notes: Estimates of nucleated cell counts were drawn from the amplification of reference gene primers. TCRdb keeps only in-frame clones here, not all; method: immunoSEQ multiplex PCR. That table is the source of V, J and clone size, and D and trimming were worked out from the DNA. The table lists approximately 350,000 clones, over 80% of them singletons. The participants were between roughly 18 and 100 years old and came from some 23 US areas.

The receptor was isolated from a woman in her forties or fifties who had recovered from COVID-19. Input material: PBMCs or T cells enriched from blood (not recorded which). V gene TRBV7-9 combines with J gene TRBJ2-7; 11 bases agree with TRBD2. The CDR3 DNA reads as TGTGCCAGCAGCCCCGGGGGGATTAGCGGGAGGGCCGAATACGAGCAGTACTTC. Translation gives CASSPGGISGRAEYEQYF. Variable domain in full (rest from reference TRBV7-9 and TRBJ2-7): DTGVSQNPRHKITKRGQNVTFRCDPISEHNRLYWYRQTLGQGPEFLTYFQNEAQLEKSRLLSDRFSAERPKGSFSTLEIQRTEQGDSAMYLCASSPGGISGRAEYEQYFGPGTRLTVT.